The clone carrying this T cell receptor (beta chain) occurred many times. Germline V gene data show CDR1 as SGHVS and CDR2 as FQNEAQ. With 5 bases clipped from V and 2 bases from J, the junction kept 18 bases outside the gene matches. The CDR3 runs 18 residues. For the library, individual cDNA molecules each received unique molecular identifiers. Each CDR3 protein gets one entry after TCRdb re-called the RACE reads with MiXCR. The sample contains around 80,000 distinct CDR3 sequences, over 8.5% of which appear only once. This record comes from a study of human T cells and chemical hapten exposure. The sample's time point: healthy volunteer bleed at 6 weeks. Total RNA was isolated from unfractionated whole blood.

The rearrangement links TRBV7-8 to TRBJ2-7; 7 nucleotides line up with TRBD1. The receptor was derived from a male donor in good health. Some clones in this sample may be carry-over from other donors' samples. Source material: whole blood. The CDR3 is CASSLIRDSGSSAYEQYF. CDR3 nucleotide sequence: TGTGCCAGCAGCCTGATCCGGGACAGCGGATCTTCCGCCTACGAGCAGTACTTC.